This passage covers 14 T cell receptor beta chains from one sample sequenced in a study of blood T cell repertoires in COVID-19 (dated by TCRdb to the early 2020s). The library was built by means of the immunoSEQ multiplex PCR assay. TCRdb limited this immuneACCESS table to in-frame rearrangements with V and J called. A share of clones is missing; checked studies link under half to unresolved V genes, and the rest is unexplained. Here the sample has about 210,000 clones; about 91% occur a single time. The top ten constitute around 1.2% of the sample. The specimen sequenced was peripheral blood. All receptors derive from a man in his thirties or forties with acute or convalescent COVID-19.

CDR3 nucleotide sequence: TGCGCCAGCAGTCAGTCAAACTTAAGCTCTGGAAACACCATATATTTT. As protein: CASSQSNLSSGNTIYF. The genes are TRBV23-1 and TRBJ1-3; D not resolved. TRBV23-1 is an ORF for which the function is uncertain. Trimming removed 3 bases from V and 0 bases from J, with 12 bases in between. The CDR3 is 16 amino acids.

The table lists this clone with a count of one. The chain is built from TRBV30 and TRBJ1-6, with 8 bases fitting TRBD1. CDR1 GTSNPN and CDR2 SVGIG come from the germline V gene (reference sequence). J was trimmed by 9 bases and V by 0 bases; bases with no gene match: 7. This CDR3 is built from 15 residues. CDR3 bases: TGTGCCTGGAGTGTACGACAGGGGAGAGGTTCACCCCTCCACTTT. Translating gives CAWSVRQGRGSPLHF.

Of note for this clone: One end of the junction is discordant with germline, which a read error may explain. The J gene is TRBJ2-4, the V gene TRBV6-5; 10 bases agree with TRBD2. Germline CDR1 reads MNHEY; CDR2 reads SVGAGI. This CDR3 contains 13 residues. CDR3 DNA sequence: TGTGCCAGCAGGCCTCCAGCGGGGGGGCCCTGGGACTTC. Residues: CASRPPAGGPWDF.

This rearrangement joins TRBV5-1 to TRBJ2-2, with TRBD1 identical over 8 bases. The length of the CDR3 is 14 residues. V trimming: 4 bases; J trimming: 4 bases; junction bases outside the gene matches: 3. Germline V gene data show CDR1 as SGHRS and CDR2 as YFSETQ. The CDR3 sequence is CASSPGTGTGELFF. The CDR3, as DNA: TGCGCCAGCAGCCCAGGGACAGGCACCGGGGAGCTGTTTTTT.

The chain has TRBV6-5 and TRBJ1-1; no clear D gene. The V gene's germline CDR1 is MNHEY and CDR2 SVGAGI. The CDR3 sequence is 11 residues long. Trimming cost V 6 bases and J 3 bases, with 5 bases left between them. The CDR3: CASSLDTEAFF. CDR3 sequence (DNA): TGTGCCAGCAGCCTAGACACTGAAGCTTTCTTT.

Here the CDR3 reads CASSLVPGRTEAFF. The CDR3 nucleotides are TGTGCCAGCAGCTTAGTCCCCGGGAGGACTGAAGCTTTCTTT. V gene TRBV7-9 combines with J gene TRBJ1-1; D remains unclear. The germline V gene encodes CDR1 SEHNR and CDR2 FQNEAQ (reference sequence). This CDR3 is 14 amino acids long. V shed 1 base and J shed 5 bases, with 11 bases lying between them.

The rearrangement uses TRBV12-3 or TRBV12-4 and TRBJ1-2; D remains ambiguous. The V end lost 5 bases, the J end lost 7 bases, and 14 bases lay between the germline ends. The CDR3 is 13 amino acids. The CDR3 nucleotides are TGTGCCAGCAGTGACGGGAGGGAAGGTGGCTACACCTTC. It codes for CASSDGREGGYTF.

The V and J genes are TRBV28 and TRBJ1-3; D is perhaps TRBD1 (6 bases). The CDR3 length is 15 residues. Between the trimmed V and J ends, which lost 4 bases and 0 bases, there was a span of 10 bases. The germline V gene encodes CDR1 MDHEN and CDR2 SYDVKM. The CDR3 DNA reads TGTGCCAGCAGTTCAACAGGGAGCTCTGGAAACACCATATATTTT. This codes for CASSSTGSSGNTIYF.

J is TRBJ1-2 and V is TRBV7-3; no reliable D call. This CDR3 region has 15 residues. The V gene lost 1 base and the J gene lost 8 bases, with 17 bases spanning the gap. The germline V gene has CDR1 SGHTA and CDR2 FQGTGA. CDR3 loop: CASSLNPGGVRGYTF. CDR3 DNA: TGTGCCAGCAGCTTAAATCCGGGAGGAGTGCGGGGCTACACCTTC.

The chain combines TRBV28 with TRBJ1-6; unclear D gene. There are 15 residues in the CDR3. Per the germline V gene, CDR1 is MDHEN and CDR2 is SYDVKM. V was trimmed by 3 bases and J by 6 bases, leaving 12 bases between them. The CDR3 protein is CASSFRDKINSPLHF. DNA of the CDR3: TGTGCCAGCAGTTTCCGAGACAAGATTAATTCACCCCTCCACTTT. Using reference TRBV28 and TRBJ1-6 for the parts outside the CDR3, the full variable domain is DVKVTQSSRYLVKRTGEKVFLECVQDMDHENMFWYRQDPGLGLRLIYFSYDVKMKEKGDIPEGYSVSREKKERFSLILESASTNQTSMYLCASSFRDKINSPLHFGNGTRLTVT.

V and J are TRBV7-8 and TRBJ2-1; the D gene is possibly TRBD2 (5 bases). The CDR3 contains 17 residues. Germline V gene data show CDR1 as SGHVS and CDR2 as FQNEAQ. Trimming took off 5 bases at V and 0 bases at J, with 17 bases between the two ends. In DNA, the CDR3 is TGTGCCAGCAGCCTCCCGATGAGGGTGAGCTCCTACAATGAGCAGTTCTTC. This translates into CASSLPMRVSSYNEQFF.

V and J are TRBV30 and TRBJ1-1, with TRBD1 matching over 8 bases. The CDR3 has 13 amino acids. Germline-derived CDR1 and CDR2 are GTSNPN and SVGIG (reference sequence). After removal of 0 bases from V and 6 bases from J, the junction contained 3 bases not matched to a gene. The CDR3 sequence: CAWSVQGAPEAFF. CDR3 coding DNA: TGTGCCTGGAGTGTTCAGGGGGCGCCTGAAGCTTTCTTT.

The genes are TRBV7-3 and TRBJ2-3; D possibly corresponds to TRBD1 (5 bases). CDR3 length: 14 amino acids. Trimming removed 5 bases from V and 6 bases from J, with 15 bases in between. CDR1 is SGHTA, CDR2 FQGTGA, per germline. The CDR3 coding sequence is TGTGCCAGCAGCGACCCAGGGAATTTGGATACGCAGTATTTT. Translation gives CASSDPGNLDTQYF.

Of note for this clone: Relative to the germline gene, one junction end is altered; a read error may explain this. The chain joins TRBV20-1 to TRBJ2-5; D perhaps matches TRBD1 (5 bases). CDR3 length equals 11 residues. Germline V gene lookup returns CDR1 DFQATT and CDR2 SNEGSKA (reference sequence). The CDR3 DNA sequence: TGCAGTGCCAGAGTTCTTGAAGGGGTGTACTTC. Protein sequence: CSARVLEGVYF.